These T cell receptor beta chains were read from a single sample in a study of blood T cell repertoires in COVID-19. Method: immunoSEQ multiplex PCR; TCRdb's copy keeps in-frame clones and lacks some. The table includes 90,000 to 120,000 clones, about 89% detected once. Sequencing used peripheral blood. The receptor source for this set is a woman younger than 45 with acute or convalescent COVID-19. CDR3s include the opening cysteine and the closing phenylalanine or tryptophan. The D gene is left open where the match is weak.

v_gene,d_gene,j_gene,CDR3nt,CDR3aa
TRBV7-2,-,TRBJ2-1,TGTGCCAGCAGCTCCCCTGGGGGACTTCCCAATGAGCAGTTCTTC,CASSSPGGLPNEQFF
TRBV10-1,-,TRBJ1-1,TGCGCCAGCAACCAAACCGGGACTGAGTCTGAAGCTTTCTTT,CASNQTGTESEAFF
TRBV6-5,TRBD1,TRBJ1-5,TGTGCCAGCAGCTCCGGGACAGGGATGCATCAGCCCCAGCATTTT,CASSSGTGMHQPQHF
TRBV11-2,-,TRBJ1-3,TGTGCCAGCAGCTTACTCGGAAACACCATATATTTT,CASSLLGNTIYF
TRBV24-1,-,TRBJ1-1,TGTGCCACCAGTGAGAACAGAGAAACTGAAGCTTTCTTT,CATSENRETEAFF
TRBV6-5,-,TRBJ1-1,TGTGCCAGCGGGGCGGGAGGCACCACTGAAGCTTTCTTT,CASGAGGTTEAFF
TRBV18,-,TRBJ1-2,TGTGCCAGCTCACTCGGGACTGAATATGGCTACACCTTC,CASSLGTEYGYTF
TRBV4-1,-,TRBJ1-5,TGCGCCAGCAGGTGGTCCGCAGGGGATGACCATCAGCCCCAGCATTTT,CASRWSAGDDHQPQHF
TRBV9,TRBD1,TRBJ2-1,TGTGCCAGCAGCGTAGGACTACCGGGACAGGGGCGCAATGAGCAGTTCTTC,CASSVGLPGQGRNEQFF
TRBV6-2/TRBV6-3,-,TRBJ1-1,TGTGCCAGCAGTTACTCTGGCAGGCCGGACACTGAAGCTTTCTTT,CASSYSGRPDTEAFF
TRBV6-1,-,TRBJ2-5,TGTGCCAGCAGTGAAAGGGGGGGGGAGACCCAGTACTTC,CASSERGGETQYF
TRBV30,-,TRBJ1-2,TGTGCCTGGAGTGTAGGGGTTAACTATGGCTACACCTTC,CAWSVGVNYGYTF
TRBV6-5,-,TRBJ1-2,TGTGCCAGCAGACAGGATGCTCCTAACTATGGCTACACCTTC,CASRQDAPNYGYTF